This T cell receptor (beta chain) came from a study of CD8+CD57+ T cells in acquired aplastic anemia. Study-level background: Sequencing produced an average of about 10 million reads per healthy donor for CD4+ cells.

Profiling that covered TCR beta VDJ and CDR3 relied on genomic DNA as its template. Each CDR3 protein gets one entry after TCRdb re-called the reads with MiXCR. Altogether about 420,000 distinct CDR3 sequences are present, just under 70% being singletons, with the ten largest covering more than 3.5%. The CDR3 runs 14 residues. The germline V gene has CDR1 SGDLS and CDR2 YYNGEE. V shed 4 bases and J shed 17 bases, with 24 bases lying between them. The chain uses TRBV9 and TRBJ1-4, with D possibly TRBD1 on 5 matching bases. The receptor's source is a human donor in good health, serving as a control. The specimen sequenced was sorted CD4+, CD8+, or CD8+CD57+ T cells (not recorded which) from PBMCs. CDR3 DNA sequence: TGTGCCAGCAGCCGAGGACATTGGCCTAGCAGAACTTTTTTT. This codes for CASSRGHWPSRTFF.